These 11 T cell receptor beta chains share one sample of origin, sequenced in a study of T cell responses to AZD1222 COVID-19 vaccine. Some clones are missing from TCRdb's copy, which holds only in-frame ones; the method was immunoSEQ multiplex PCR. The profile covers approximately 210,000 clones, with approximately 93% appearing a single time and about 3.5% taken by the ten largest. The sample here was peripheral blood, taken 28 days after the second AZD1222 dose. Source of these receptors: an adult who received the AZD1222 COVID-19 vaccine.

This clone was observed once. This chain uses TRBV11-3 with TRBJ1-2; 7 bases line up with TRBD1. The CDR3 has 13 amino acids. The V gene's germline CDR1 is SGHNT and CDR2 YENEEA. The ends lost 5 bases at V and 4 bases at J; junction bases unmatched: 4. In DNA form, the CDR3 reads TGTGCCAGCAGCCCGAGGACAGGCTATGGCTACACCTTC. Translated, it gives CASSPRTGYGYTF.

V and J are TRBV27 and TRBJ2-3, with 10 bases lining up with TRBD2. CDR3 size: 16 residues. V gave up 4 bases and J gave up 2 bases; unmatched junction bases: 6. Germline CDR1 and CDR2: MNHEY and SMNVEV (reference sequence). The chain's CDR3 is CASSYHSGRPTDTQYF. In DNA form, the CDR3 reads TGTGCCAGCAGTTACCATAGCGGGAGGCCCACAGATACGCAGTATTTT.

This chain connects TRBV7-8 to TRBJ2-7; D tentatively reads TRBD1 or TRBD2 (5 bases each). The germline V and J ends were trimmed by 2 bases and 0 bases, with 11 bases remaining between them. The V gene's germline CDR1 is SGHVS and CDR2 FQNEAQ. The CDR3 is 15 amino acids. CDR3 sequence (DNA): TGTGCCAGCAGCTTACGGGGCGCGTACTCCTACGAGCAGTACTTC. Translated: CASSLRGAYSYEQYF.

The CDR3 nucleotides read TGTGCCAGCAGTTTAGGTCTAGCGAGGAATCAGTACTTC. This translates into CASSLGLARNQYF. This chain links TRBV12-3 or TRBV12-4 with TRBJ2-7; possibly TRBD2 for D (6 bases). CDR3 length equals 13 residues. The V end was cut by 1 base, the J end by 10 bases, with 14 bases between.

CDR3 DNA sequence: TGTGCCAGCTCACGACAGGGGGCAAGCACTGAAGCTTTCTTT. Protein: CASSRQGASTEAFF. The chain has TRBV18 and TRBJ1-1; TRBD1 aligns across 10 bases. The CDR3 is 14 amino acids. Germline loops: CDR1 KGHSH, CDR2 LQKENI. Trimming took 4 bases from V and 4 from J; bases not matched to a gene: 3.

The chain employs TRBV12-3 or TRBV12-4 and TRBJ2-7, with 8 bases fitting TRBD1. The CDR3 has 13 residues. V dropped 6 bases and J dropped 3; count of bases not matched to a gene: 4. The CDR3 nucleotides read TGTGCCAGCAGAAATACAGGGGGCTACGAGCAGTACTTC. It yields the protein CASRNTGGYEQYF.

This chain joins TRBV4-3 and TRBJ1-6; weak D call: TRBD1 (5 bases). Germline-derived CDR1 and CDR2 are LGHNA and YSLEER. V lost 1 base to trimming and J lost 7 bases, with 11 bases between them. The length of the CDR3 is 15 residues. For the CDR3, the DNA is TGCGCCAGCAGCCAAGCTGACAGAGAAAATTCACCCCTCCACTTT. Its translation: CASSQADRENSPLHF.

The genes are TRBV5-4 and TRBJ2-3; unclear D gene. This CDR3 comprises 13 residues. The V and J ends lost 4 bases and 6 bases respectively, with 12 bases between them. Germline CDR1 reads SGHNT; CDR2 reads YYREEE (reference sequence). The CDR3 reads CASSGSVGDTQYF. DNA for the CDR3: TGTGCCAGCAGCGGTTCGGTCGGGGATACGCAGTATTTT.

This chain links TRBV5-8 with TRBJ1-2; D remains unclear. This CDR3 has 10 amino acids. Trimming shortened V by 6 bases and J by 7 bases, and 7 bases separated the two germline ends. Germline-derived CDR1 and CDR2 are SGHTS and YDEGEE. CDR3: CASTNGGYTF. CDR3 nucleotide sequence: TGTGCCAGCACCAACGGTGGCTACACCTTC.

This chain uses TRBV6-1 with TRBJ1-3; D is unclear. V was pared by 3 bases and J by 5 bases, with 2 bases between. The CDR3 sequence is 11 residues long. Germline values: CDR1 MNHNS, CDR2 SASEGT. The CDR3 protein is CASSERNTIYF. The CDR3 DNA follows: TGTGCCAGCAGTGAGAGAAACACCATATATTTT.

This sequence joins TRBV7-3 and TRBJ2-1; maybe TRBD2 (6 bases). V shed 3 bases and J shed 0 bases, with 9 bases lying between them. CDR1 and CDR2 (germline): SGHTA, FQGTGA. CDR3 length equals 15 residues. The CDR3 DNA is TGTGCCAGCAGCTTGGCGCGGGACTCCTACAATGAGCAGTTCTTC. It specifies CASSLARDSYNEQFF.